Sequencing of this T cell receptor beta chain was carried out in a study of CD8 T cells in Susac syndrome (dated by TCRdb to between 2019 and 2020). About the full investigation: Whether CD8+ T cell activation and differentiation in Susac syndrome was antigen driven was tested using repertoire sequencing. The clonality of the CD8+ T cell repertoire was compared across 12 healthy donors, 14 Susac syndrome patients and under 17 multiple sclerosis patients.

RNA was extracted using the RNeasy kit, and roughly 0.45 to 1 microgram was reverse transcribed with random hexamers. TCR beta CDR3 regions were amplified with the immunoSEQ multiplex PCR assay covering 54 Vbeta and 13 Jbeta segments. Bias from PCR amplification was corrected by using a synthetic template baseline for primer optimization and for computational correction. Per the authors' processing: Reads were assigned to V, D and J genes according to IMGT and analyzed in immunoSEQ Analyzer, with only productive sequences retained. Clonality was calculated as one minus the Shannon entropy normalized by log2 of the number of productive unique sequences. For each patient and control, public and private clones were evaluated among the 100 most prevalent clones. Clones were defined as Susac-specific if absent from the healthy and MS cohorts, from under 1,200 published viral clones and from other ImmuneACCESS disease sequences. The public reads were run again by TCRdb, first through fastp at Q25 and then through MiXCR, and only productive beta chains were kept. Each entry is one CDR3 protein sequence, shown with its most common DNA and genes. These V and J calls are TCRdb output, not the study's own analysis. The sample table shows around 80,000 distinct CDR3 sequences, and around 94% are seen once. The top ten constitute 0.26% of the sample.

Overall results and qualifications from the work: The number of individuals in the TCR sequencing and HLA analysis was recognized as being relatively small.

The germline ends are 10 bases apart after V is trimmed by 4 bases and J by 3 bases. The CDR3 holds 13 amino acids from the cysteine to the phenylalanine. Only the CDR3 DNA is retained, 39 bases long and in frame from the first base. The germline V gene (reference sequence) gives CDR1 as DFQATT and CDR2 as SNEGSKA. High-throughput TCR beta sequencing profiled peripheral blood CD8+ and CD4+ T cells from healthy donors, Susac syndrome patients and multiple sclerosis patients. The healthy donors served as controls matched for age and sex. Bulk CD8+ and CD4+ T cells were purified by magnetic negative isolation, whereas CD8+ TEMRA cells were enriched by FACS. Blood was drawn into EDTA tubes, processed within 24 hours, and PBMCs were isolated by density gradient centrifugation. PBMCs destined for TCR sequencing were cryopreserved in liquid nitrogen and later thawed in a 37 °C water bath. A purity of at least 90% was achieved for sorted or isolated CD4+, CD8+ and CD8+ TEMRA cells.

Only one count was recorded for this clonotype. It has no known antigen specificity. Base quality data are lacking; no much larger clone is found one base away. One read offers little support. In this chain, TRBV20-1 is recombined with TRBJ2-1; TRBD2 might be the D gene, on 5 matching bases. The sample taken for sequencing was CD8+ T cells from PBMCs. This receptor was obtained from a human donor in good health. The CDR3 sequence is CSAIRADYNEQFF. At the DNA level, the sequence is TGCAGTGCTATCCGAGCGGACTACAATGAGCAGTTCTTC.